This TCR beta chain was documented in a study of beta chain features in type 1 diabetes. Findings of the study overall: Within patients, naive, central memory and Treg TCRB repertoires seemed more similar than within healthy donors. A pattern of fewer insertions and more deletions at VDJ junctions was seen in type 1 diabetes patients.

With regard to this clone: The antigen is unknown.

The germline V gene has CDR1 SGDLS and CDR2 YYNGEE. Trimming shortened V by 2 bases and J by 2 bases, and 20 bases separated the two germline ends. The length of the CDR3 is 17 residues. Purity above 95% was achieved in all sorted populations. Of the isolated RNA, all was reverse transcribed, and so the sequenced material was expressed TCRB transcripts. Clones were sequenced by immunoSEQ multiplex PCR, and TCRdb holds only the in-frame ones, with some missing. The data show 350,000 to 450,000 clones, approximately 15% seen once. Sample: naive CD4+ T cells from blood. This rearrangement joins TRBV9 to TRBJ2-7; D might be TRBD1 or TRBD2, each matching 6 bases. This receptor was obtained from a man between 25 and 39 years old in good health. The CDR3 coding sequence is TGTGCCAGCAGCGTGGGGGACTCCAGGGGAGGTCCCTACGAGCAGTACTTC. It yields the protein CASSVGDSRGGPYEQYF.